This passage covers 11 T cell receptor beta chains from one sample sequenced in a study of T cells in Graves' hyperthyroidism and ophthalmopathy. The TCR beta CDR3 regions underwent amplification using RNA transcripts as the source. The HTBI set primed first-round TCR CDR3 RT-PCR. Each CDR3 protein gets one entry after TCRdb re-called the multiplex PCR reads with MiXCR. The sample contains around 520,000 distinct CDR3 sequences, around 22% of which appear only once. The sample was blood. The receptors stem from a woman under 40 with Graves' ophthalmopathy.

The CDR3 DNA follows: TGCGCCAGCAGCGACCCAAGAAGAGGGGGGAGGTCTGAAGCTTTCTTT. Translated, it gives CASSDPRRGGRSEAFF. The chain employs TRBV5-1 and TRBJ1-1; tentatively, D is TRBD1 (6 bases). Germline values: CDR1 SGHRS, CDR2 YFSETQ. With 4 bases removed from V and 6 bases from J, the gap between germline ends came to 22 bases. This CDR3 is built from 16 residues.

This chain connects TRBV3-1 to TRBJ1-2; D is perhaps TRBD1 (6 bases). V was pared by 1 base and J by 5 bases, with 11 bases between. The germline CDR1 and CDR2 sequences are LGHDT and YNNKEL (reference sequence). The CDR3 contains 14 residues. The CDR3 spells CASSQGQEDYGYTF. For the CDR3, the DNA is TGTGCCAGCAGCCAAGGACAGGAAGATTATGGCTACACCTTC. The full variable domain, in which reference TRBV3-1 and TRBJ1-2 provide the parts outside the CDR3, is DTAVSQTPKYLVTQMGNDKSIKCEQNLGHDTMYWYKQDSKKFLKIMFSYNNKELIINETVPNRFSPKSPDKAHLNLHINSLELGDSAVYFCASSQGQEDYGYTFGSGTRLTVV.

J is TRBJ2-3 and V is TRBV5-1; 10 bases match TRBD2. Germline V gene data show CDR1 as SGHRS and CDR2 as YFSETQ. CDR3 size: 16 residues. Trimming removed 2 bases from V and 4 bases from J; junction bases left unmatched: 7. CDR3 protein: CASSLKRGGYADTQYF. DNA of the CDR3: TGCGCCAGCAGCTTAAAGCGGGGGGGTTATGCAGATACGCAGTATTTT.

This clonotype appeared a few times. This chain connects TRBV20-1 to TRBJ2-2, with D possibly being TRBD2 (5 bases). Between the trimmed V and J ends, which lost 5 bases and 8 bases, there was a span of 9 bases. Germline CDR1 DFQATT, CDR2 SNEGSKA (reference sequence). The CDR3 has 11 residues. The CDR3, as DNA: TGCAGTGCTCCACAGCGGGGGGAGCTGTTTTTT. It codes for CSAPQRGELFF.

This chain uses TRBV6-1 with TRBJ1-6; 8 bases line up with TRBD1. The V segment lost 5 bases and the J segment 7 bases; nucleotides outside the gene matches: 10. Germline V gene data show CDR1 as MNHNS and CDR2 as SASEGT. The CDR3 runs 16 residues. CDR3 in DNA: TGTGCCAGCAGTCCCCAGGGGGCCGCTCGGAATTCACCCCTCCACTTT. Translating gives CASSPQGAARNSPLHF.

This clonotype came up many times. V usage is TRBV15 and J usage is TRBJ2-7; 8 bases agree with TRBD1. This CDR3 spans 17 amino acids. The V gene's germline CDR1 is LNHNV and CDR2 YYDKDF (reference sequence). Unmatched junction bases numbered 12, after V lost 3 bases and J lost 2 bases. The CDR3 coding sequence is TGTGCCACCAGCAGCCACCCTGCGGACAGGGAGGCCTACGAGCAGTACTTC. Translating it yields CATSSHPADREAYEQYF.

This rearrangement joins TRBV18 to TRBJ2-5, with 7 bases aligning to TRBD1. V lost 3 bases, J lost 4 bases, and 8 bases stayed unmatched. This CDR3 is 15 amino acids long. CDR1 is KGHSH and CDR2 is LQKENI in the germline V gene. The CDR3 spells CASSPTGIDGETQYF. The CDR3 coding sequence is TGTGCCAGCTCACCGACAGGGATAGATGGAGAGACCCAGTACTTC.

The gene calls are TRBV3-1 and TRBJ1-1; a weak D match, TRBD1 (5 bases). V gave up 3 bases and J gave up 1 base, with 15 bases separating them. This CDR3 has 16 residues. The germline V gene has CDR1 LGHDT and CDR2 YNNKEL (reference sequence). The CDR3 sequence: CASSQDLMTANTEAFF. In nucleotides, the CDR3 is TGTGCCAGCAGCCAGGATCTAATGACAGCGAACACTGAAGCTTTCTTT.

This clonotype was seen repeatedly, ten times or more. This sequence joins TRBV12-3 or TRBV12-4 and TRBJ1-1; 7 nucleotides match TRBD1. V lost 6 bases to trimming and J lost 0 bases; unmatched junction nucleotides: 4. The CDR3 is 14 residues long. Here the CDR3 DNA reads TGTGCCAGCAGCGACAGGGTGGTGAACACTGAAGCTTTCTTT. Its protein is CASSDRVVNTEAFF.

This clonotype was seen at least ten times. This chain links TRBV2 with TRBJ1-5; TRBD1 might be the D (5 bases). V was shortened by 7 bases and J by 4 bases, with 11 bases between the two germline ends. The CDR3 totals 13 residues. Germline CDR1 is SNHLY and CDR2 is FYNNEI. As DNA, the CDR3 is TGTGCCAGCACCCCTGACAGTAATCAGCCCCAGCATTTT. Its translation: CASTPDSNQPQHF.

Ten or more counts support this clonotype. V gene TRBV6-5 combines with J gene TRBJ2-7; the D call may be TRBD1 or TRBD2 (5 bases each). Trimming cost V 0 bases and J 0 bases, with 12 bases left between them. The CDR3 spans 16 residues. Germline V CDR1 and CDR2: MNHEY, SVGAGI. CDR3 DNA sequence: TGTGCCAGCAGTTACTCATGGGGGATTAGCTCCTACGAGCAGTACTTC. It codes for CASSYSWGISSYEQYF.